The clone carrying this TCR beta chain was observed many times. Its target is not known. As template, the study used bulk tumor genomic DNA at approximately 640 ng per sample. From each primary tumor, several far-apart biopsies were obtained during surgery. Undergoing curative surgery were patients whose non-small cell lung cancer was untreated and newly diagnosed. The CDR3 covers 15 residues. CDR1 and CDR2 (germline): MNHEY, SMNVEV (reference sequence). Trimming pared 5 bases from V and 7 bases from J, leaving 20 bases between. Amplifying TCR beta CDR3 involved multiplex PCR carried out with 32 V and 13 J primers. One entry per CDR3 protein results from TCRdb running MiXCR on the multiplex PCR reads. Of about 9,600 distinct CDR3 sequences listed, around 27% are singletons. This record belongs to a study of immune heterogeneity within non-small cell lung tumors. Study-wide results and caveats: Statistically, local T-cell clonality exhibited a moderate yet significant correlation with local tumor mutational burden (R 0.3 to 0.4).

The clonotype comes from a woman aged 45-65 years with non-small cell lung cancer. The chain is built from TRBV27 and TRBJ1-2, with D maybe TRBD1 (5 bases). Sequencing input: lung tumor tissue. The CDR3 here is CASSPAGAGGGGYTF. The CDR3 DNA reads as TGTGCCAGCAGTCCCGCCGGGGCCGGGGGTGGTGGCTACACCTTC.